This TCR beta chain comes out of a study of T cell clonotyping in hematopoietic cell transplantation. About the research overall: Pretransplant recipient samples were taken after cytoreduction.

Sample time point: recipient sample about 28 days before transplant, after cytoreduction. Blood collection times were about day -28 and days 30, 100, 180 posttransplant. About this clone itself: The antigen remains unidentified.

Some clones are missing from TCRdb's copy, which holds only in-frame ones; the method was immunoSEQ multiplex PCR. The table includes tens of thousands of clones, less than 96% detected once. CDR1 is SGHNT and CDR2 is YENEEA in the germline V gene. The length of the CDR3 is 12 residues. V was pared by 1 base and J by 4 bases, with 5 bases between. Study-level findings and limits: CD4 and CD8 repertoire contributions could not be separated without sorting. Broader posttransplant TCR repertoire diversity was predicted by graft donor and pretransplant recipient Inverse Simpson Index values.

This chain joins TRBV11-3 and TRBJ2-7; no reliable D call. The TCR sequence derives from a woman between 45 and 60 years old with acute myeloid leukemia. Some clones in this sample may be carry-over from other donors' samples. The specimen comprised peripheral blood mononuclear cells, sampled before stem cell transplant. The CDR3, as DNA: TGTGCCAGCAGCTTAGGAAAATACGAGCAGTACTTC. Its translation: CASSLGKYEQYF.